This T cell receptor beta chain was documented in a study of OX40 agonist ivuxolimab in advanced cancers. Whole-study context: Dose-escalation patients were diagnosed with hepatocellular carcinoma, melanoma, renal cell cancer or head and neck cancer.

TCRdb's table, derived via immunoSEQ multiplex PCR, lists solely in-frame clones and lacks some. The table lists 75,000 to 90,000 clones, 85% to 95% of them singletons. The CDR3 loop spans 15 amino acids. The V gene's germline CDR1 is SGHTA and CDR2 FQGNSA. V was cut by 1 base and J by 6 bases, with 13 bases left in between. The sample was CD4+ or CD8+ T cells sorted from blood, taken in a trial of the OX40 agonist ivuxolimab. The sequence was obtained from an adult with an advanced solid tumor such as melanoma, head and neck, liver or kidney cancer. The V and J genes are TRBV7-2 and TRBJ1-5; a weak D match, TRBD1 (6 bases). CDR3 residues: CASSLGGDRRQPQHF. CDR3 in DNA: TGTGCCAGCAGCTTAGGGGGTGACAGGCGTCAGCCCCAGCATTTT.